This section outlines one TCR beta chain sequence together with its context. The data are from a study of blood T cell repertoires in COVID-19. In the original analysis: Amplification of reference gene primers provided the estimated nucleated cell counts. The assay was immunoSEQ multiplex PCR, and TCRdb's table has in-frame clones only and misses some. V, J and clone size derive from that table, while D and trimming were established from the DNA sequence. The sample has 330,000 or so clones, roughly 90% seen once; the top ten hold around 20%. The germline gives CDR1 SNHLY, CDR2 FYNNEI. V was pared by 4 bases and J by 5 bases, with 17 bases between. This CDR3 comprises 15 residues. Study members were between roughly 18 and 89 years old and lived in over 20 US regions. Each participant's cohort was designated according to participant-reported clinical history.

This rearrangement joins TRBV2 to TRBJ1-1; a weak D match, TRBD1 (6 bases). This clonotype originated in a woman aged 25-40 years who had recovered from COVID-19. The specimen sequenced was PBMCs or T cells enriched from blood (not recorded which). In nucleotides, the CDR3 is TGTGCCAGCAGTGTTGACCAGGGGAAAGGGACTGAAGCTTTCTTT. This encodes CASSVDQGKGTEAFF.